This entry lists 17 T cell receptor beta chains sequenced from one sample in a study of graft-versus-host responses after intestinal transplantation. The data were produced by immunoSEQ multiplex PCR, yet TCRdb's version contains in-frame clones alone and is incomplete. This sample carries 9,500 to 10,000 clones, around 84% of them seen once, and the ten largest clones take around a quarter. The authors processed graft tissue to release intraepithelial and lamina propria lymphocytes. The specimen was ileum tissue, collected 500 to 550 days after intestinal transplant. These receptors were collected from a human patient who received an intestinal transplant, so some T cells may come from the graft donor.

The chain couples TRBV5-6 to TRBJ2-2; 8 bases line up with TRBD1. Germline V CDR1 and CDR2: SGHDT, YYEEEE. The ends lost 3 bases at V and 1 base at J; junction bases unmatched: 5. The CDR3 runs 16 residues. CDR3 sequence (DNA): TGTGCCAGCAGCTCAGCCGGACAGGGGAACACCGGGGAGCTGTTTTTT. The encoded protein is CASSSAGQGNTGELFF.

The CDR3 reads CASSPRPGHRPYEQYF. The CDR3 DNA sequence: TGTGCCAGCAGTCCACGGCCGGGACATAGACCCTACGAGCAGTACTTC. The rearrangement links TRBV27 to TRBJ2-7; D is perhaps TRBD1 (6 bases). Germline CDR1 MNHEY, CDR2 SMNVEV (reference sequence). This CDR3 is built from 16 residues. V lost 5 bases and J 2 bases, leaving 19 bases between the germline ends.

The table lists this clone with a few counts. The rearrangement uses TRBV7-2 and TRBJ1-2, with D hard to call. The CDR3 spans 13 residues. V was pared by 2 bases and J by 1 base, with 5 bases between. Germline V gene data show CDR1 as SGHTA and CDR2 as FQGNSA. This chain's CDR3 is CASSLWVNYGYTF. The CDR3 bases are TGTGCCAGCAGCTTATGGGTTAACTATGGCTACACCTTC. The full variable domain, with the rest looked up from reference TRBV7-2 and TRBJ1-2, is GAGVSQSPSNKVTEKGKDVELRCDPISGHTALYWYRQSLGQGLEFLIYFQGNSAPDKSGLPSDRFSAERTGGSVSTLTIQRTQQEDSAVYLCASSLWVNYGYTFGSGTRLTVV.

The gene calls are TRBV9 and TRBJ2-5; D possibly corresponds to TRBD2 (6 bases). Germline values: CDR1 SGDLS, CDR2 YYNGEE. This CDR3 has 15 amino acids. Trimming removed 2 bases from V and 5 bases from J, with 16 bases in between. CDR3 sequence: CASSVDGSGGETQYF. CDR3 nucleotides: TGTGCCAGCAGCGTGGACGGTTCTGGGGGGGAGACCCAGTACTTC.

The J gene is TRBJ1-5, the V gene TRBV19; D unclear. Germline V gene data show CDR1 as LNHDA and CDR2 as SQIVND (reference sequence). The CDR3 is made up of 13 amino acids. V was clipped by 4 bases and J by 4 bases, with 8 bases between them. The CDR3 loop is CASSRRPNQPQHF. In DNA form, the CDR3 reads TGTGCCAGTAGTAGGAGACCGAATCAGCCCCAGCATTTT.

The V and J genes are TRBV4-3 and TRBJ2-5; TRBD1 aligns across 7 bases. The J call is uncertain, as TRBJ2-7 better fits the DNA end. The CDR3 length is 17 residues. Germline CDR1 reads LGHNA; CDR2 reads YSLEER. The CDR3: CASSQDLGDSISYEQYF. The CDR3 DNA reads TGCGCCAGCAGCCAAGACCTTGGGGACAGTATCTCCTACGAGCAGTACTTC.

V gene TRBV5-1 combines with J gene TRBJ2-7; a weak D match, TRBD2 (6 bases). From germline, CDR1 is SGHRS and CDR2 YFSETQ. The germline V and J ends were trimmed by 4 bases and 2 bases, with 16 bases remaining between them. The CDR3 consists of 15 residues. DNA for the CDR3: TGCGCCAGCAGCCCGTTGGGGGGATGGGCCTACGAGCAGTACTTC. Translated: CASSPLGGWAYEQYF.

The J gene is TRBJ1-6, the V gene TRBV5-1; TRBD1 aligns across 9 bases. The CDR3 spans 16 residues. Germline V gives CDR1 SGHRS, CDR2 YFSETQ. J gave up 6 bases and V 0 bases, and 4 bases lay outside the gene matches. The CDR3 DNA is TGCGCCAGCAGCTTGGCGGGACAGGGTTGTAATTCACCCCTCCACTTT. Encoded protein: CASSLAGQGCNSPLHF.

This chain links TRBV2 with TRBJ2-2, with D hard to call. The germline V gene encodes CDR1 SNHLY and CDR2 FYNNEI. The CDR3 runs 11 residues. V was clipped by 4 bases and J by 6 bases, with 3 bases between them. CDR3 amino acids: CASSVAGELFF. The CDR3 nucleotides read TGTGCCAGCAGTGTAGCCGGGGAGCTGTTTTTT.

The CDR3 loop reads CASSEYGETQYF. Here the CDR3 DNA reads TGTGCCAGCAGTGAATATGGTGAGACCCAGTACTTC. The chain recombines TRBV25-1 with TRBJ2-5; D is ambiguous. Germline CDR1 reads MGHDK; CDR2 reads SYGVNS. CDR3 size: 12 residues. Trimming took off 0 bases at V and 5 bases at J, with 4 bases between the two ends.

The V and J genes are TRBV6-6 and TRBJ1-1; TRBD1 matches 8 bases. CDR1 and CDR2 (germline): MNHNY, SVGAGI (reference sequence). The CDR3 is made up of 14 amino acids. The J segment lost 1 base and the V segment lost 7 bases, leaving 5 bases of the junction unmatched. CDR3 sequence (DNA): TGTGCCAGCACCGGACAGGGATCGAACACTGAAGCTTTCTTT. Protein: CASTGQGSNTEAFF.

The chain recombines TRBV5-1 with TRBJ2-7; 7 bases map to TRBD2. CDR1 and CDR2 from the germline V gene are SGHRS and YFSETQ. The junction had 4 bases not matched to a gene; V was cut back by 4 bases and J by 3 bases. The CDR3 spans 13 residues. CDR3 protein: CASSMTSYYEQYF. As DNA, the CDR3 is TGCGCCAGCAGCATGACTAGCTACTACGAGCAGTACTTC.

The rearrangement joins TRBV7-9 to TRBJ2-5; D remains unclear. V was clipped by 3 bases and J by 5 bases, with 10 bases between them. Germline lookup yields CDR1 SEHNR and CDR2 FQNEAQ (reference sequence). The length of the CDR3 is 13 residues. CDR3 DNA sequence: TGTGCCAGCAGCTTTAGTCCCTTGGAGACCCAGTACTTC. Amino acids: CASSFSPLETQYF.

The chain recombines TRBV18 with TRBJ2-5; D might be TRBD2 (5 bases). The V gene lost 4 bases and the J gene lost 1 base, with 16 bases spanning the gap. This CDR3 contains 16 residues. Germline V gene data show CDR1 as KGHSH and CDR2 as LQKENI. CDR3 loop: CASSRESPWAQETQYF. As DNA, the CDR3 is TGTGCCAGCTCACGGGAGTCCCCATGGGCCCAAGAGACCCAGTACTTC. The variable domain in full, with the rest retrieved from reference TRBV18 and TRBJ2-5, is NAGVMQNPRHLVRRRGQEARLRCSPMKGHSHVYWYRQLPEEGLKFMVYLQKENIIDESGMPKERFSAEFPKEGPSILRIQQVVRGDSAAYFCASSRESPWAQETQYFGPGTRLLVL.

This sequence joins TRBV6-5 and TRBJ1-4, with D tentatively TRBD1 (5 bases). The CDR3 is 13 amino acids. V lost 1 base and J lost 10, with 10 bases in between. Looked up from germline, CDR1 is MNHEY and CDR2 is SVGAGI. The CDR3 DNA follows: TGTGCCAGCAGTTACTTCGCTCAGGGAAAACTGTTTTTT. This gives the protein CASSYFAQGKLFF.

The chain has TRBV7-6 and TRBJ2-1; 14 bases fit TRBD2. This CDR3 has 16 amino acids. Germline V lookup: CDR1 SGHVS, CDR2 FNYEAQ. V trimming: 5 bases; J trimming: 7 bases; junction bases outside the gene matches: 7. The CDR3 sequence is CASSRLAGGPWNEQFF. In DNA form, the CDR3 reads TGTGCCAGCAGCCGACTAGCGGGAGGGCCGTGGAATGAGCAGTTCTTC.

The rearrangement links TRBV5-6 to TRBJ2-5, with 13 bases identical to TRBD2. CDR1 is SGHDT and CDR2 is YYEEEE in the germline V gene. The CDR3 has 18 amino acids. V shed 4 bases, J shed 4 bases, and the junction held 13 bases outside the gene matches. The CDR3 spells CASSRVGTSGVGGETQYF. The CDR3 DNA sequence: TGTGCCAGCAGCCGGGTCGGGACTAGCGGGGTTGGAGGAGAGACCCAGTACTTC.